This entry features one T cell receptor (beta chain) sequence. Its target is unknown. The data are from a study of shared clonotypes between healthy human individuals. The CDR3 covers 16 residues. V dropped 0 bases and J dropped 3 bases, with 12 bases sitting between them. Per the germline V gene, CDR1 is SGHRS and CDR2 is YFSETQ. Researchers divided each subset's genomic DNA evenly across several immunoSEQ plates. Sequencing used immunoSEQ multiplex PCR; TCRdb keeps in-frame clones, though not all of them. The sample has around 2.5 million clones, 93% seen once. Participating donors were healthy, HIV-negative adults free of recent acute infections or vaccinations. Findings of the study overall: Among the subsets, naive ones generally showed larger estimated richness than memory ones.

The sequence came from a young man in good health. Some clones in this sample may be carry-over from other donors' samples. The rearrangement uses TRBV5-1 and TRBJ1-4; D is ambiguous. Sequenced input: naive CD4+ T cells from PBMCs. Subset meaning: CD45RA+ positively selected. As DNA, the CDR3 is TGCGCCAGCAGCTTGGACCCTATAACCGCTAATGAAAAACTGTTTTTT. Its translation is CASSLDPITANEKLFF.